The T cell receptor beta chain described here comes from a study of blood T cell repertoires in COVID-19. The overall study: In each case, the material was cDNA or gDNA derived from T cells, B-cell-depleted T cells, or PBMCs.

Method: immunoSEQ multiplex PCR; TCRdb's copy keeps in-frame clones and lacks some. The top ten hold roughly 8% of the sample, which has 490,000 or so clones, 88% seen once. CDR3 size: 14 residues. Germline lookup yields CDR1 SGHNT and CDR2 YENEEA. The V end was cut by 3 bases, the J end by 1 base, with 9 bases between. The sample was PBMCs or T cells enriched from blood (not recorded which). The receptor was derived from a woman aged 55-70 years who had recovered from COVID-19. The chain links TRBV11-3 to TRBJ1-1, with a tentative D call TRBD1 (5 bases). For the CDR3, the DNA is TGTGCCAGCAGCTTCCAGGGCCCGAACACTGAAGCTTTCTTT. Encoded protein: CASSFQGPNTEAFF.